The 19 T cell receptor beta chains below come from one sample, sequenced in a study of monozygotic twins with inflammatory bowel disease. From its re-call of the 5' RACE reads, TCRdb lists each CDR3 protein once, without DNA. The sample holds some 400,000 distinct CDR3 sequences. Sequenced: blood. Receptors originate from a human donor with ulcerative colitis or Crohn's disease, or a healthy co-twin of an affected twin (not recorded which).

The V call is TRBV11-1, the J call TRBJ2-2; TCRdb's D call of TRBD2 is untestable without DNA. CDR1 SGHAT and CDR2 FQDESV come from the germline V gene (reference sequence). The CDR3 contains 12 residues. CDR3 sequence: CASTTRRGELFF.

The chain combines TRBV20-1 with TRBJ1-5; TCRdb's assignment of TRBD1 cannot be checked, as there is no DNA. In germline, CDR1 is DFQATT, CDR2 SNEGSKA (reference sequence). This CDR3 has 14 residues. CDR3 amino acids: CSAWTGGGNQPQHF.

The rearrangement links TRBV5-3 to TRBJ2-2; TCRdb proposes TRBD1, but this gene call is untestable without DNA. TRBV5-3 is assigned to the ORF class and has an uncertain function. CDR3 length equals 17 residues. The CDR3 loop is CARSLKKGSVNTGELFF.

The chain is built from TRBV3-1 and TRBJ2-1; TCRdb reports TRBD1, a call that lacks DNA to check it against. CDR3 length: 15 amino acids. Germline values: CDR1 LGHDT, CDR2 YNNKEL (reference sequence). The CDR3 loop is CASSQDGAGWNEQFF.

The rearrangement uses TRBV12-3 or TRBV12-4 and TRBJ2-7; TCRdb gives TRBD1 as the D gene, but with no DNA this cannot be confirmed. The CDR3 contains 14 residues. The CDR3 protein is CASSSSGGRVRQYF.

The chain couples TRBV7-9 to TRBJ2-1; TCRdb picks TRBD1, but there is no DNA to check that call. From germline, CDR1 is SEHNR and CDR2 FQNEAQ (reference sequence). CDR3 length: 14 residues. CDR3 region: CASSLAGGPNEQFF.

The chain links TRBV12-3 or TRBV12-4 to TRBJ2-7. There are 14 residues in the CDR3. CDR3 in amino acids: CASSPTRTSYEQYF.

The chain links TRBV28 to TRBJ1-1. CDR1 MDHEN and CDR2 SYDVKM come from the germline V gene. The CDR3 contains 13 residues. The CDR3 reads CASSLDFSTEAFF.

The J gene is TRBJ2-1, the V gene TRBV5-1; the TCRdb call, TRBD2, lacks DNA for checking. The V gene's germline CDR1 is SGHRS and CDR2 YFSETQ. The CDR3 has 15 amino acids. The CDR3 sequence: CASSLGSGSLNEQFF.

CDR3 region: CASSSLTTTGSGRARSEQFF. The chain links TRBV11-2 to TRBJ2-1; without DNA, the TCRdb call of TRBD2 cannot be checked. CDR1 is SGHAT and CDR2 is FQNNGV in the germline V gene. The CDR3 has 20 residues. The entire variable domain, with the rest obtained from reference TRBV11-2 and TRBJ2-1, is as follows: EAGVAQSPRYKIIEKRQSVAFWCNPISGHATLYWYQQILGQGPKLLIQFQNNGVVDDSQLPKDRFSAERLKGVDSTLKIQPAKLEDSAVYLCASSSLTTTGSGRARSEQFFGPGTRLTVL.

The chain employs TRBV5-1 and TRBJ1-1. The CDR3 is 15 residues long. The germline gives CDR1 SGHRS, CDR2 YFSETQ. The CDR3: CASSWQGSAGTEAFF. The whole variable domain, remainder taken from reference TRBV5-1 and TRBJ1-1, is KAGVTQTPRYLIKTRGQQVTLSCSPISGHRSVSWYQQTPGQGLQFLFEYFSETQRNKGNFPGRFSGRQFSNSRSEMNVSTLELGDSALYLCASSWQGSAGTEAFFGQGTRLTVV.

This rearrangement joins TRBV4-3 to TRBJ1-1. Looked up from germline, CDR1 is LGHNA and CDR2 is YSLEER. The length of the CDR3 is 14 residues. CDR3 sequence reads: CASSLRQGDAEAFF.

The CDR3 sequence: CSVWSGFYNEQFF. J is TRBJ2-1 and V is TRBV20-1. CDR3 length: 13 amino acids. Germline V gene sequence: CDR1 DFQATT, CDR2 SNEGSKA (reference sequence).

The V and J genes are TRBV14 and TRBJ2-3; no DNA is available, so the TRBD1 call from TCRdb remains unchecked. Germline CDR1 is SGHDN and CDR2 is FVKESK. This CDR3 contains 18 residues. CDR3 residues: CASSQAVGGQFFTDTQYF.

The CDR3 loop is CAISESGGNQPQHF. This chain connects TRBV10-3 to TRBJ1-5. The CDR3 is 14 amino acids. CDR1 and CDR2 (germline): ENHRY, SYGVKD.

The V call is TRBV30, the J call TRBJ2-2; without DNA, the TCRdb call of TRBD1 cannot be checked. The CDR3 runs 17 residues. Germline V gene lookup returns CDR1 GTSNPN and CDR2 SVGIG (reference sequence). The CDR3 spells CAWRRTGGLSQTGELFF.

The chain carries TRBV12-3 or TRBV12-4 and TRBJ1-1. This CDR3 is built from 14 residues. The CDR3 here is CASSFQLPNTEAFF.

The V call is TRBV20-1, the J call TRBJ2-6. This CDR3 comprises 14 residues. The germline V gene encodes CDR1 DFQATT and CDR2 SNEGSKA (reference sequence). CDR3 sequence: CSARDFSGANVLTF.

V is TRBV5-1 and J is TRBJ2-3. This CDR3 region has 14 residues. Per the germline V gene, CDR1 is SGHRS and CDR2 is YFSETQ. The chain's CDR3 is CASSLVGGADTQYF.